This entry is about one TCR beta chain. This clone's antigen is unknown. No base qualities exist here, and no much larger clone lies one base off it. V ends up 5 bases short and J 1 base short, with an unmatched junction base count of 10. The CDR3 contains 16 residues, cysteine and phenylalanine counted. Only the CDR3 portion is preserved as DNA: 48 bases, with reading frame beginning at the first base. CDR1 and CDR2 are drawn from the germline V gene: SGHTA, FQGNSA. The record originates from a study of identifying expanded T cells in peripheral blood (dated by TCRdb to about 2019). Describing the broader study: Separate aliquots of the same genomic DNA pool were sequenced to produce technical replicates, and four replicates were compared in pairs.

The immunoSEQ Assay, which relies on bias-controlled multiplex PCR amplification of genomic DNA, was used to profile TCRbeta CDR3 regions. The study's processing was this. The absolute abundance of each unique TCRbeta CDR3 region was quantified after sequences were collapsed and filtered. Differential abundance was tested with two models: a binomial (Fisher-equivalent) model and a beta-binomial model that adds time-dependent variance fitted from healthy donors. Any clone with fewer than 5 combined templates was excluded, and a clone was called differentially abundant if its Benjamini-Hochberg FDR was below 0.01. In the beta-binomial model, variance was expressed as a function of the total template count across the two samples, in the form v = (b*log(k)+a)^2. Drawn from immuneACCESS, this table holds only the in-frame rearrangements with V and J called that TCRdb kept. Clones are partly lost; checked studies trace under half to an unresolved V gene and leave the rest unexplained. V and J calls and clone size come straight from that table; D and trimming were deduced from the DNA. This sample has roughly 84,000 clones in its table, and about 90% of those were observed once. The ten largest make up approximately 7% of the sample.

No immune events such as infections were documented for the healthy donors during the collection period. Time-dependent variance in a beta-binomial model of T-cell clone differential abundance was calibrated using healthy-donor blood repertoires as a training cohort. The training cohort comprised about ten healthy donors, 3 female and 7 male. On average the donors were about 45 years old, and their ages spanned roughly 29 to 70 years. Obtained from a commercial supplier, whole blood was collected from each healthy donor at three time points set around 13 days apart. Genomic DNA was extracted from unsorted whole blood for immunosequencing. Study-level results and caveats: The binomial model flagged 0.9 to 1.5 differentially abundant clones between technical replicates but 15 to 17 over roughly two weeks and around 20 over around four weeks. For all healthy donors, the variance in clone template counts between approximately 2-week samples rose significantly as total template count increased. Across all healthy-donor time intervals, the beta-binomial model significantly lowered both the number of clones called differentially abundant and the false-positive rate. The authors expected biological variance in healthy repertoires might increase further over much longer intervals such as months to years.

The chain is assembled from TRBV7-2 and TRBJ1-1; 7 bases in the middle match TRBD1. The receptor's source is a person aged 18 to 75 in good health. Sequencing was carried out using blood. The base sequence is TGTGCCAGCAGCCCGACCGACGACAGGGCGAACACTGAAGCTTTCTTT. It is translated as CASSPTDDRANTEAFF.